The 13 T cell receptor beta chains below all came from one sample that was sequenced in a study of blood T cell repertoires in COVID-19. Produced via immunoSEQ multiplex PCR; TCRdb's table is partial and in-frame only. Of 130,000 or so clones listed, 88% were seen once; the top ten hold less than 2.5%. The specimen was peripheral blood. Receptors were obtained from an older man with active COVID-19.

CDR3 protein: CASSPRAGVGTDTQYF. The DNA for the CDR3 is TGCGCCAGCAGCCCCCGAGCGGGAGTGGGCACAGATACGCAGTATTTT. The chain employs TRBV5-1 and TRBJ2-3; 8 bases line up with TRBD2. V lost 4 bases and J lost 1; bases outside the gene matches: 8. This CDR3 spans 16 amino acids. Germline V CDR1 and CDR2: SGHRS, YFSETQ.

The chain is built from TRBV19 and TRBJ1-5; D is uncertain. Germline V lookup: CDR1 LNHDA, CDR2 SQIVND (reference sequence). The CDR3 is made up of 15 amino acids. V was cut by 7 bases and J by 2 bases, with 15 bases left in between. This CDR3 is CASTQTPGGNQPQHF. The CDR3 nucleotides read TGTGCCAGTACCCAGACCCCGGGAGGCAATCAGCCCCAGCATTTT. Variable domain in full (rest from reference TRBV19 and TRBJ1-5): DGGITQSPKYLFRKEGQNVTLSCEQNLNHDAMYWYRQDPGQGLRLIYYSQIVNDFQKGDIAEGYSVSREKKESFPLTVTSAQKNPTAFYLCASTQTPGGNQPQHFGDGTRLSIL.

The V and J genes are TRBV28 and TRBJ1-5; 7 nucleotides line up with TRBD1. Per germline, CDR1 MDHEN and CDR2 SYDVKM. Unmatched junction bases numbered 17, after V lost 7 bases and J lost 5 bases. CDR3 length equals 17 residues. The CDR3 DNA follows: TGTGCCAGCACCCCAGCCCGACAGGGAGTAACCTATCAGCCCCAGCATTTT. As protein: CASTPARQGVTYQPQHF.

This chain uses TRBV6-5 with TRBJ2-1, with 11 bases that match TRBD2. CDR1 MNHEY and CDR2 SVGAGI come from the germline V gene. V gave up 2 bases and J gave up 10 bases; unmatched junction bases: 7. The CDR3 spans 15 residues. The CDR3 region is CASSYALAGVYEQFF. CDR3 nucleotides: TGTGCCAGCAGTTACGCACTAGCGGGAGTTTACGAGCAGTTCTTC.

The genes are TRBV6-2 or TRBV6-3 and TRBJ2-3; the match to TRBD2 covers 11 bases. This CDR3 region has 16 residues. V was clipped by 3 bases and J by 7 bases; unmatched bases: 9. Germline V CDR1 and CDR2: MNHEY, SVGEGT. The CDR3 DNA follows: TGTGCCAGCAGTTATGGGGTAGCGGGAGGGCCGAATACGCAGTATTTT. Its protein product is CASSYGVAGGPNTQYF.

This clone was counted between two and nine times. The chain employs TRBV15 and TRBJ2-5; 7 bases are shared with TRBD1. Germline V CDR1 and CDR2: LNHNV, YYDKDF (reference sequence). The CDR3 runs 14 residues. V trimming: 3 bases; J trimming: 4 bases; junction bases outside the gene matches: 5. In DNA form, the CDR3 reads TGTGCCACCAGCAGCCGGGACAGAGGAGAGACCCAGTACTTC. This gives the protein CATSSRDRGETQYF. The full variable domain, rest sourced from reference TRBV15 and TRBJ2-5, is DAMVIQNPRYQVTQFGKPVTLSCSQTLNHNVMYWYQQKSSQAPKLLFHYYDKDFNNEADTPDNFQSRRPNTSFCFLDIRSPGLGDTAMYLCATSSRDRGETQYFGPGTRLLVL.

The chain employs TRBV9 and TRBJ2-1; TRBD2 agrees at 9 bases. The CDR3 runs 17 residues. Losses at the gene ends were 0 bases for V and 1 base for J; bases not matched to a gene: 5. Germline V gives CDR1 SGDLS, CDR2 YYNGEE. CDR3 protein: CASSVGVAGVSYNEQFF. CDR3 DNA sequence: TGTGCCAGCAGCGTAGGGGTAGCGGGAGTGTCCTACAATGAGCAGTTCTTC.

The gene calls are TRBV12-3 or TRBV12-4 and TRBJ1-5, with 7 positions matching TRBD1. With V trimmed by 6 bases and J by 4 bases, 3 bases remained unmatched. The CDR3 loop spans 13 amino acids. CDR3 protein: CASRPTGNQPQHF. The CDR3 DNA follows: TGTGCCAGCAGGCCGACAGGGAATCAGCCCCAGCATTTT.

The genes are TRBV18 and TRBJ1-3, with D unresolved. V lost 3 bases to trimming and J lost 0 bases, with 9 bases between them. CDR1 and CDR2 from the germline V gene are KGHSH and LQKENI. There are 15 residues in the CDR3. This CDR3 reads CASSPGEGSGNTIYF. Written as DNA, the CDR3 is TGTGCCAGCTCACCGGGTGAGGGCTCTGGAAACACCATATATTTT.

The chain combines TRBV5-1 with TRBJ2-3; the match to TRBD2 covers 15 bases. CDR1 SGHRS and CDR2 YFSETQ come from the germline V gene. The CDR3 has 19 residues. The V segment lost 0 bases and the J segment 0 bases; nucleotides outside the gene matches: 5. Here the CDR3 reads CASSLEGTSGRPSTDTQYF. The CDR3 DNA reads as TGCGCCAGCAGCTTGGAGGGGACTAGCGGGAGGCCGAGCACAGATACGCAGTATTTT.

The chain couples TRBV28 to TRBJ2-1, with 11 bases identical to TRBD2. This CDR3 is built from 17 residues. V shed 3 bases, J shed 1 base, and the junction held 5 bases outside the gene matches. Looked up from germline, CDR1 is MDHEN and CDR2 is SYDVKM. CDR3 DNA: TGTGCCAGCAGTTTTCCTCGGACTAGCGGGTCCTACAATGAGCAGTTCTTC. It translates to CASSFPRTSGSYNEQFF.

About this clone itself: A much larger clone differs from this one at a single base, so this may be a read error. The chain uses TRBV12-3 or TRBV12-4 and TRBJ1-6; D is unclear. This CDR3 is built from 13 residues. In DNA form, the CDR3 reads TGTGTCAGCAGTTTAGTGGCAAATTCACCCCTCCACTTT. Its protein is CVSSLVANSPLHF.

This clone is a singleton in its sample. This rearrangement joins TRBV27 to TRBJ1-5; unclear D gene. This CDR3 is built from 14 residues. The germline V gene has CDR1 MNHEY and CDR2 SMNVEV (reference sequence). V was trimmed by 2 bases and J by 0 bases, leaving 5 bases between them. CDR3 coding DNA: TGTGCCAGCAGTTTAGCCGGTAGCAATCAGCCCCAGCATTTT. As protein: CASSLAGSNQPQHF.